This T cell receptor beta chain was obtained from a study of blood T cell repertoires in COVID-19. Study in general: Spain, Italy and the United States supplied samples that represented acute and convalescent COVID-19. PBMCs, B-cell-depleted T cells, or T cells provided the cDNA or gDNA that made up the material.

In the study's own analysis: Cell counts per sample came from amplifying reference gene primers. The table came from immunoSEQ multiplex PCR; TCRdb's copy has only in-frame clones and leaves some out. That table furnishes V, J and clone size, whereas the DNA furnished D and trimming. The sample carries some 66,000 clones, about 80% recorded once. Germline V lookup: CDR1 MDHEN, CDR2 SYDVKM. This CDR3 region has 14 residues. Trimming shortened V by 1 base and J by 2 bases, and 8 bases separated the two germline ends. This TCR was recovered from a woman of 80 years or more with acute or convalescent COVID-19. Sequenced: peripheral blood. The V gene is TRBV28, the J gene TRBJ1-1; no clear D gene. The CDR3 reads CASSLFAFNTEAFF. CDR3 bases: TGTGCCAGCAGTTTATTCGCGTTTAACACTGAAGCTTTCTTT.